This T cell receptor beta chain was obtained from a study of shared clonotypes between healthy human individuals. The germline V gene encodes CDR1 SGHTS and CDR2 YDEGEE. The ends were cut back, 0 bases at V and 1 base at J, with 13 bases in the middle. The CDR3 is made up of 16 amino acids. Only in-frame clones appear in the TCRdb table, and some are missing; sequencing was by immunoSEQ multiplex PCR. This sample has 2 million to 3 million clones; 93% occur once, and the top ten carry about 0.34%. The receptor was derived from a young man in good health. Some clones in this sample may be carry-over from other donors' samples. The material sequenced was naive CD4+ T cells from PBMCs. The subset was: CD45RA+ positively selected. This chain links TRBV5-8 with TRBJ1-2; D gene uncertain. Here the CDR3 DNA reads TGTGCCAGCAGCTTGGGTGCGACAACTTTTAACTATGGCTACACCTTC. Translated: CASSLGATTFNYGYTF.